Below, 29 T cell receptor beta chains from the same sample are listed, as sequenced in a study of shared clonotypes between healthy human individuals (dated by TCRdb to 2019 to 2021). The library was obtained by the immunoSEQ multiplex PCR assay. Not all clones reach the TCRdb copy of this immuneACCESS table, which keeps in-frame sequences only. Checked studies attribute under half of the gap to unresolved V genes and leave the rest unexplained. This sample comprises around 980,000 clones, 75% to 85% of them detected only once. 0.55% to 0.7% of the sample belongs to the ten largest clones. The sequencing input was memory CD4+ T cells from PBMCs. The cell subset or site label of this sample denotes: CD45RA-negative fraction. Receptors originate from a man younger than 35 in good health. Some clones in this sample may be carry-over from other donors' samples.

This clone was found a few times. The V and J genes are TRBV20-1 and TRBJ1-2, with a weak D call TRBD1 (5 bases). Germline V gene lookup returns CDR1 DFQATT and CDR2 SNEGSKA (reference sequence). The CDR3 is 11 residues long. Trimming cost V 3 bases and J 8 bases, with 10 bases left between them. CDR3 in amino acids: CSASHWGGYTF. The CDR3 DNA reads TGCAGTGCTAGTCATTGGGGCGGCTACACCTTC.

The chain combines TRBV6-6 with TRBJ2-5; 12 bases are shared with TRBD2. This CDR3 region has 15 residues. J lost 2 bases, V lost 4 bases, and 2 bases had no gene match. Germline V gene sequence: CDR1 MNHNY, CDR2 SVGAGI (reference sequence). The CDR3 spells CASSFGTSGQETQYF. CDR3 nucleotide sequence: TGTGCCAGCAGTTTCGGGACTAGCGGGCAAGAGACCCAGTACTTC.

This chain joins TRBV5-8 and TRBJ2-7; the D call may be TRBD1 or TRBD2 (5 bases each). There are 17 residues in the CDR3. Germline V CDR1 and CDR2: SGHTS, YDEGEE. The V end lost 2 bases, the J end lost 0 bases, and 18 bases lay between the germline ends. CDR3 coding DNA: TGTGCCAGCAGCTTAAAGGGACCACAAACCCTCTCCTACGAGCAGTACTTC. Protein product: CASSLKGPQTLSYEQYF. Full variable domain (outside the CDR3, taken from reference TRBV5-8 and TRBJ2-7): EAGVTQSPTHLIKTRGQQATLRCSPISGHTSVYWYQQALGLGLQFLLWYDEGEERNRGNFPPRFSGRQFPNYSSELNVNALELEDSALYLCASSLKGPQTLSYEQYFGPGTRLTVT.

As concerns this clone: The sample carries other DNA sequences with the same CDR3. V is TRBV6-6 and J is TRBJ1-1, with D possibly being TRBD1 (5 bases). The length of the CDR3 is 12 residues. V lost 7 bases, J lost 1 base, and 7 bases lay in between. CDR1 is MNHNY and CDR2 is SVGAGI in the germline V gene (reference sequence). The chain's CDR3 is CASKRGNTEAFF. CDR3 bases: TGTGCCAGCAAGAGGGGGAACACTGAAGCTTTCTTT.

This clone was counted many times. The V call is TRBV28, the J call TRBJ1-5; D may be TRBD1 (6 bases). CDR3 size: 19 residues. V lost 10 bases to trimming and J lost 4 bases, with 32 bases between them. Germline CDR1 is MDHEN and CDR2 is SYDVKM. CDR3 DNA sequence: TGTGCCACCTCAACCGCCCAAAGCGGGGGCAGGAATACAAATCAGCCCCAGCATTTT. Protein sequence: CATSTAQSGGRNTNQPQHF.

The chain has TRBV6-6 and TRBJ2-5, with D possibly matching TRBD1 (6 bases). CDR1 and CDR2 from the germline V gene are MNHNY and SVGAGI (reference sequence). Between the trimmed V and J ends, which lost 2 bases and 1 base, there was a span of 11 bases. The CDR3 loop spans 15 amino acids. CDR3 sequence (DNA): TGTGCCAGCAGTTACACAAACAGGGTCCAAGAGACCCAGTACTTC. It is translated as CASSYTNRVQETQYF.

The chain uses TRBV5-1 and TRBJ1-4, with a possible D match to TRBD1 (6 bases). Trimming left V 5 bases short and J 4 bases short, with 12 bases between. Germline assignment: CDR1 SGHRS and CDR2 YFSETQ. The CDR3 contains 14 residues. CDR3 residues: CASSWTDFNEKLFF. The CDR3 region has the DNA TGCGCCAGCAGTTGGACAGATTTTAATGAAAAACTGTTTTTT.

The V and J genes are TRBV10-3 and TRBJ2-6, with 7 bases identical to TRBD1. The V segment lost 0 bases and the J segment 0 bases; nucleotides outside the gene matches: 5. The CDR3 covers 18 residues. CDR1 ENHRY and CDR2 SYGVKD come from the germline V gene. In DNA form, the CDR3 reads TGTGCCATCAGTGAGTCTGAGGGGGCAGGCTCTGGGGCCAACGTCCTGACTTTC. This encodes CAISESEGAGSGANVLTF.

V usage is TRBV6-6 and J usage is TRBJ1-4; 9 bases map to TRBD1. Germline lookup yields CDR1 MNHNY and CDR2 SVGAGI (reference sequence). The CDR3 runs 15 residues. The V gene end was trimmed by 6 bases and the J gene end by 8 bases; junction bases not matched to a gene: 10. CDR3 amino acids: CASSPPGQGGEKLFF. The CDR3 bases are TGTGCCAGCAGCCCACCGGGACAGGGCGGCGAAAAACTGTTTTTT.

Remarks on this clone: This same CDR3 is encoded by further DNA sequences in the sample. The CDR3 region is CASSLSSGGYTF. The CDR3 nucleotides read TGTGCCAGCAGTTTATCCAGTGGCGGCTACACCTTC. The V gene is TRBV28, the J gene TRBJ1-2; D unclear. Germline values: CDR1 MDHEN, CDR2 SYDVKM. The CDR3 totals 12 residues. V dropped 1 base and J dropped 8 bases, with 8 bases sitting between them.

The chain carries TRBV28 and TRBJ2-7; 8 bases are a match to TRBD2. The CDR3 loop spans 14 amino acids. The germline V gene has CDR1 MDHEN and CDR2 SYDVKM. As DNA, the CDR3 is TGTGCTAGTCATGAGGTAGCGGGATCGGGGGAGCAGTACTTC. The encoded protein is CASHEVAGSGEQYF.

CDR3 sequence: CASSPKETLGWELFF. CDR3 bases: TGTGCCAGCTCCCCAAAGGAGACACTAGGTTGGGAGCTGTTTTTT. The chain uses TRBV18 and TRBJ2-2; D possibly corresponds to TRBD2 (5 bases). This CDR3 has 15 amino acids. Trimming cost V 6 bases and J 9 bases, with 20 bases left between them. Germline V lookup: CDR1 KGHSH, CDR2 LQKENI. The entire variable domain, with the rest obtained from reference TRBV18 and TRBJ2-2, is as follows: NAGVMQNPRHLVRRRGQEARLRCSPMKGHSHVYWYRQLPEEGLKFMVYLQKENIIDESGMPKERFSAEFPKEGPSILRIQQVVRGDSAAYFCASSPKETLGWELFFGEGSRLTVL.

The chain is built from TRBV10-3 and TRBJ2-1, with TRBD1 matching 7 bases. The CDR3 is 15 residues long. CDR1 is ENHRY and CDR2 is SYGVKD in the germline V gene. The V gene end was trimmed by 4 bases and the J gene end by 5 bases; junction bases not matched to a gene: 8. DNA for the CDR3: TGTGCCATCAGTGGCAACAGGGGATCCAACAATGAGCAGTTCTTC. It is translated as CAISGNRGSNNEQFF.

This clone was seen a handful of times. A read error may be the cause here, since a much bigger clone is one base away. The CDR3 loop is CASSEESTKNIQYF. CDR3 sequence (DNA): TGTGCCAGCAGTGAAGAGTCGACCAAAAACATTCAGTACTTC. The V gene is TRBV2, the J gene TRBJ2-4, with D uncertain. Trimming took 1 base from V and 2 from J, leaving 6 bases between them. Germline values: CDR1 SNHLY, CDR2 FYNNEI. This CDR3 comprises 14 residues.

A word on this clone: Other DNA sequences in this specimen translate into the identical CDR3. The CDR3 DNA reads as TGTGCCAGCAGCGTAGACTTGTACAATGAGCAGTTCTTC. Its protein is CASSVDLYNEQFF. V is TRBV9 and J is TRBJ2-1, with D unclear. The germline V gene has CDR1 SGDLS and CDR2 YYNGEE. The CDR3 consists of 13 residues. The V end was cut by 0 bases, the J end by 4 bases, with 5 bases between. Full variable domain (remainder filled in from reference TRBV9 and TRBJ2-1): DSGVTQTPKHLITATGQRVTLRCSPRSGDLSVYWYQQSLDQGLQFLIQYYNGEERAKGNILERFSAQQFPDLHSELNLSSLELGDSALYFCASSVDLYNEQFFGPGTRLTVL.

The genes are TRBV6-6 and TRBJ2-7, with D perhaps TRBD1 or TRBD2 (5 bases each). The length of the CDR3 is 14 residues. V was clipped by 4 bases and J by 7 bases, with 17 bases between them. Germline CDR1 is MNHNY and CDR2 is SVGAGI (reference sequence). The CDR3 DNA is TGTGCCAGCAGTTCATTTGGGGCCGAGCGGGAGCAGTACTTC. Its protein product is CASSSFGAEREQYF.

This chain uses TRBV5-1 with TRBJ2-3; 13 bases align to TRBD2. V shed 4 bases, J shed 10 bases, and the junction held 12 bases outside the gene matches. There are 16 residues in the CDR3. The germline CDR1 and CDR2 sequences are SGHRS and YFSETQ. The CDR3 here is CASSPGLAGHLVAQYF. CDR3 in DNA: TGCGCCAGCAGCCCGGGACTAGCGGGGCATCTAGTGGCGCAGTATTTT. Filled out from reference TRBV5-1 and TRBJ2-3, the complete variable domain reads KAGVTQTPRYLIKTRGQQVTLSCSPISGHRSVSWYQQTPGQGLQFLFEYFSETQRNKGNFPGRFSGRQFSNSRSEMNVSTLELGDSALYLCASSPGLAGHLVAQYFGPGTRLTVL.

The chain links TRBV2 to TRBJ2-7; D unresolved. Between the trimmed V and J ends, which lost 1 base and 3 bases, there was a span of 13 bases. CDR3 length: 15 amino acids. Germline V gene sequence: CDR1 SNHLY, CDR2 FYNNEI. This chain's CDR3 is CASSEDRRISYEQYF. In DNA, the CDR3 is TGTGCCAGCAGTGAAGATCGTAGGATTAGCTACGAGCAGTACTTC.

The J gene is TRBJ2-3, the V gene TRBV5-1; the D is unclear. V lost 0 bases, J lost 10 bases, and 12 bases lay in between. CDR3 length equals 13 residues. Germline lookup yields CDR1 SGHRS and CDR2 YFSETQ. Here the CDR3 DNA reads TGCGCCAGCAGCTTGGAAGGGCTGCCGCCGCAGTATTTT. Amino acids: CASSLEGLPPQYF.

This clone has only one observation. The CDR3 nucleotides read TGTGCCAGCAGCCATCCCGGTCGGGGGAAGTCGAGTGATCAGCCCCAGCATTTT. Its protein product is CASSHPGRGKSSDQPQHF. V usage is TRBV11-1 and J usage is TRBJ1-5; possible D gene TRBD1, 5 bases. Germline V gives CDR1 SGHAT, CDR2 FQDESV (reference sequence). V lost 5 bases to trimming and J lost 5 bases, with 25 bases between them. The CDR3 is 18 residues long.

In the case of this clone: The sample contains more than one DNA sequence encoding this CDR3. The DNA of the CDR3 is TGCGCCAGCAGCTTGGAAGGTCAGGGATATGGCTACACCTTC. Protein: CASSLEGQGYGYTF. The gene calls are TRBV5-1 and TRBJ1-2, with D tentatively TRBD1 (5 bases). This CDR3 spans 14 amino acids. Germline V CDR1 and CDR2: SGHRS, YFSETQ. Trimming took off 0 bases at V and 5 bases at J, with 11 bases between the two ends. The variable domain in full, completed from reference TRBV5-1 and TRBJ1-2, reads KAGVTQTPRYLIKTRGQQVTLSCSPISGHRSVSWYQQTPGQGLQFLFEYFSETQRNKGNFPGRFSGRQFSNSRSEMNVSTLELGDSALYLCASSLEGQGYGYTFGSGTRLTVV.

The rearrangement links TRBV7-3 to TRBJ1-2; possibly TRBD1 for D (5 bases). CDR3 size: 14 residues. V lost 6 bases and J 4 bases, leaving 15 bases between the germline ends. The germline gives CDR1 SGHTA, CDR2 FQGTGA. CDR3 nucleotide sequence: TGTGCCAGCAGTTACGGGACGGAGGGCTATGGCTACACCTTC. Translated: CASSYGTEGYGYTF.

This clone has just a few counts. The chain employs TRBV29-1 and TRBJ2-3; TRBD2 matches 10 bases. The CDR3 consists of 17 residues. The germline gives CDR1 SQVTM, CDR2 ANQGSEA. With V trimmed by 5 bases and J by 4 bases, 15 bases remained unmatched. The CDR3 sequence is CSVPQTTSGFSSDTQYF. CDR3 nucleotide sequence: TGCAGCGTTCCCCAAACGACTAGCGGGTTTTCGTCAGATACGCAGTATTTT.

The table lists this clone with a count of one. This sequence joins TRBV7-2 and TRBJ2-5; a weak D match, TRBD2 (7 bases). CDR3 size: 16 residues. Germline loops: CDR1 SGHTA, CDR2 FQGNSA. V shed 6 bases and J shed 6 bases, with 23 bases lying between them. For the CDR3, the DNA is TGTGCCAGCAGTCCCCAAGGGGGGGGAGTGGAAAAGACCCAGTACTTC. Encoded protein: CASSPQGGGVEKTQYF.

This clone was observed once. The chain uses TRBV4-3 and TRBJ2-3, with 12 nucleotides matching TRBD2. Trimming took 4 bases from V and 4 from J; bases not matched to a gene: 9. Per the germline V gene, CDR1 is LGHNA and CDR2 is YSLEER. The CDR3 has 17 residues. The CDR3 loop reads CASSLQMLAGGADTQYF. Written as DNA, the CDR3 is TGCGCCAGCAGCCTCCAGATGCTAGCGGGAGGGGCAGATACGCAGTATTTT.

This clone appeared a single time. The chain has TRBV10-3 and TRBJ2-2, with TRBD2 matching 8 bases. The J segment lost 3 bases and the V segment lost 4 bases, leaving 1 base of the junction unmatched. CDR1 and CDR2 (germline): ENHRY, SYGVKD. The CDR3 runs 14 residues. The CDR3 is CAISAGGYTGELFF. CDR3 sequence (DNA): TGTGCCATCAGTGCGGGGGGGTACACCGGGGAGCTGTTTTTT.

This chain links TRBV30 with TRBJ2-7; 10 nucleotides agree with TRBD1. Germline CDR1 is GTSNPN and CDR2 is SVGIG (reference sequence). J gave up 3 bases and V 3 bases, and 8 bases lay outside the gene matches. The CDR3 consists of 15 residues. The CDR3 DNA reads TGTGCCTGGAGCAAACCGAGGGACAGGGGCTACGAGCAGTACTTC. It yields the protein CAWSKPRDRGYEQYF.

This clone was seen a few times. The chain is built from TRBV11-2 and TRBJ1-2; D is possibly TRBD1 (6 bases). The V gene lost 8 bases and the J gene lost 2 bases, with 18 bases spanning the gap. Per germline, CDR1 SGHAT and CDR2 FQNNGV. CDR3 length equals 15 residues. The CDR3 DNA follows: TGTGCCAGCGGACCCCAGGCGGGGGCGAACTATGGCTACACCTTC. Translation gives CASGPQAGANYGYTF. The variable domain in full, completed from reference TRBV11-2 and TRBJ1-2, reads EAGVAQSPRYKIIEKRQSVAFWCNPISGHATLYWYQQILGQGPKLLIQFQNNGVVDDSQLPKDRFSAERLKGVDSTLKIQPAKLEDSAVYLCASGPQAGANYGYTFGSGTRLTVV.

The rearrangement links TRBV7-2 to TRBJ2-7; TRBD2 matches at 16 bases. Losses at the gene ends were 0 bases for V and 5 bases for J; bases not matched to a gene: 10. This CDR3 is 19 amino acids long. In germline, CDR1 is SGHTA, CDR2 FQGNSA. CDR3 sequence reads: CASSLAIPGLAGGTNEQYF. For the CDR3, the DNA is TGTGCCAGCAGCTTAGCGATACCGGGACTAGCGGGAGGGACTAACGAGCAGTACTTC.